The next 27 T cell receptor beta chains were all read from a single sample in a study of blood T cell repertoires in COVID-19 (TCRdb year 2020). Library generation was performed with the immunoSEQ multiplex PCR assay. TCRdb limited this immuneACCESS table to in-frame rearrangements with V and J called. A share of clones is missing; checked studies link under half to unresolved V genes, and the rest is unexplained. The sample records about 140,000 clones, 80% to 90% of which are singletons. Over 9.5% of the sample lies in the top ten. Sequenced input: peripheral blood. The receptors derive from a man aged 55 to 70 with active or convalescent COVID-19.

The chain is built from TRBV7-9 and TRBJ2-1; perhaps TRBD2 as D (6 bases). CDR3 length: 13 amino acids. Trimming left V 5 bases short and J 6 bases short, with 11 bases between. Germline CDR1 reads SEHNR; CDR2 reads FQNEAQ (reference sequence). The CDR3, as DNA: TGTGCCAGCAGCGTCCGGGGAGGCAATGAGCAGTTCTTC. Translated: CASSVRGGNEQFF. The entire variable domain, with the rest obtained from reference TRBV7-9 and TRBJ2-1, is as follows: DTGVSQNPRHKITKRGQNVTFRCDPISEHNRLYWYRQTLGQGPEFLTYFQNEAQLEKSRLLSDRFSAERPKGSFSTLEIQRTEQGDSAMYLCASSVRGGNEQFFGPGTRLTVL.

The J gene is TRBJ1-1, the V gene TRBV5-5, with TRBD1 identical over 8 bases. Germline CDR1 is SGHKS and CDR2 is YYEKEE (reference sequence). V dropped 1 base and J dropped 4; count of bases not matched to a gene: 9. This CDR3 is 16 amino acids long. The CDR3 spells CASSLLGRGLGTEAFF. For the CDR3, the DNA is TGTGCCAGCAGCTTGTTGGGCAGGGGGCTCGGCACTGAAGCTTTCTTT.

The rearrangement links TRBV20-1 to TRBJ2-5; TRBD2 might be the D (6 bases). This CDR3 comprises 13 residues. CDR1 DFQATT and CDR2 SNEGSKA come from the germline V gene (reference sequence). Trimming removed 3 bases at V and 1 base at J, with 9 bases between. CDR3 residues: CSASVSGQETQYF. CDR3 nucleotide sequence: TGCAGTGCTAGTGTTAGCGGCCAAGAGACCCAGTACTTC.

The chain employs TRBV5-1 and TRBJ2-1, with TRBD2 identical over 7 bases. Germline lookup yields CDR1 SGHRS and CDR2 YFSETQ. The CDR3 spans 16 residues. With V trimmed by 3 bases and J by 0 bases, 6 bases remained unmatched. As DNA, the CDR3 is TGCGCCAGCAGCTCCGGGGGGTTCAGCTCCTACAATGAGCAGTTCTTC. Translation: CASSSGGFSSYNEQFF.

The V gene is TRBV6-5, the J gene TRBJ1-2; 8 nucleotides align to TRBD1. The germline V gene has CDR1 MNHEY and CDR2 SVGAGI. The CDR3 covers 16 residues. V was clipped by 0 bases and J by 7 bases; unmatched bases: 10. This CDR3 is CASSYSLWDRSSGYTF. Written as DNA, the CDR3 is TGTGCCAGCAGTTACTCGTTGTGGGACAGGTCAAGTGGCTACACCTTC.

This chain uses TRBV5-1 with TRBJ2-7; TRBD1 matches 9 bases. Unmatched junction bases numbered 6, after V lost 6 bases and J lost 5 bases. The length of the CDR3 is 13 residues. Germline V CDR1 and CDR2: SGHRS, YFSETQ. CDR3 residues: CASKTRDRDEQYF. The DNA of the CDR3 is TGCGCCAGCAAAACCCGGGACAGGGACGAGCAGTACTTC.

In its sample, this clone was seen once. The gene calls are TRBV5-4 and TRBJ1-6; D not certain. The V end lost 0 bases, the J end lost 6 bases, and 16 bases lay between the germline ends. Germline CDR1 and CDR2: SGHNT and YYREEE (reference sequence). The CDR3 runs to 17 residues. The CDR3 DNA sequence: TGTGCCAGCAGCTTGGCCGCGAGGGAGGCTCGTAATTCACCCCTCCACTTT. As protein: CASSLAAREARNSPLHF.

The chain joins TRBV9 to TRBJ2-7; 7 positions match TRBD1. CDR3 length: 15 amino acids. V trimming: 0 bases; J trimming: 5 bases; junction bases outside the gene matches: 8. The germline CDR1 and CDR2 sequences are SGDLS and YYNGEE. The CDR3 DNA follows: TGTGCCAGCAGCGTAGCGTCAGGGGGTATCCACGAGCAGTACTTC. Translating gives CASSVASGGIHEQYF.

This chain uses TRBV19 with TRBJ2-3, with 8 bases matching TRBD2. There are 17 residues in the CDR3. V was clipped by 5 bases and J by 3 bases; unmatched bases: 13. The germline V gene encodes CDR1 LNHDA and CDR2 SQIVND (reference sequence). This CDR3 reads CASSPYPGAGVTDTQYF. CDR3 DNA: TGTGCCAGTAGTCCCTACCCCGGAGCGGGAGTAACAGATACGCAGTATTTT.

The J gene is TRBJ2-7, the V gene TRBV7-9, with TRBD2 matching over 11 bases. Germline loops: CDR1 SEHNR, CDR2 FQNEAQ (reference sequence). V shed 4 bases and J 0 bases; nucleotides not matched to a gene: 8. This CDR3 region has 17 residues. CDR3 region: CASSSPSLAGDSYEQYF. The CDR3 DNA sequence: TGTGCCAGCAGCTCGCCGTCACTAGCGGGAGACTCCTACGAGCAGTACTTC.

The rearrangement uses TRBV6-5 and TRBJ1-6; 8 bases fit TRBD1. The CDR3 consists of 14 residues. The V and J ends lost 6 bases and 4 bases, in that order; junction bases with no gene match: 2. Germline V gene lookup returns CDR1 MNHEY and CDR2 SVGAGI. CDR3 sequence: CASSGQGYNSPLHF. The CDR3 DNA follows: TGTGCCAGCAGCGGACAGGGTTATAATTCACCCCTCCACTTT.

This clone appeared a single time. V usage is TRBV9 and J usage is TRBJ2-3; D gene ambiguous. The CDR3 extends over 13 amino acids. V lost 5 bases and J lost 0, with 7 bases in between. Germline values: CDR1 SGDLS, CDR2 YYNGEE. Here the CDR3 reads CASSPGSTDTQYF. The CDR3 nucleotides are TGTGCCAGCAGTCCCGGTAGCACAGATACGCAGTATTTT.

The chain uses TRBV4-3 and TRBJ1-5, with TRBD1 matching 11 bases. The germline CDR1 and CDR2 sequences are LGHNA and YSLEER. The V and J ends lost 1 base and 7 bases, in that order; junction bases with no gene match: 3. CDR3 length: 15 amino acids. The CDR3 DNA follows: TGCGCCAGCAGCCAAGGGACAGGGGGCAGGCAGCCCCAGCATTTT. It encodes CASSQGTGGRQPQHF.

The CDR3 sequence: CASSQGYRETYNEQFF. The CDR3 DNA sequence: TGCGCCAGCAGCCAAGGCTACAGGGAGACCTACAATGAGCAGTTCTTC. J is TRBJ2-1 and V is TRBV4-3; tentative D call: TRBD1 (6 bases). This CDR3 has 16 residues. V was trimmed by 1 base and J by 2 bases, leaving 12 bases between them. Germline assignment: CDR1 LGHNA and CDR2 YSLEER.

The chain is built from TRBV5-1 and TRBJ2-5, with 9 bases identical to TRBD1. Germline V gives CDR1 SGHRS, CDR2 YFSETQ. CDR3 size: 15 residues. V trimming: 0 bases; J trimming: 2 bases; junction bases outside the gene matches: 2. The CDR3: CASSLAGQGQETQYF. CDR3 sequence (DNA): TGCGCCAGCAGCTTGGCCGGACAGGGGCAAGAGACCCAGTACTTC.

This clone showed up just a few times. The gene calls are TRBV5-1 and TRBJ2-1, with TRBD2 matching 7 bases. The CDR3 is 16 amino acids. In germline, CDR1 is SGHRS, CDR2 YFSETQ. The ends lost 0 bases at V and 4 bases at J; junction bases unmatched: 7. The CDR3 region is CASSLVPGGGYNEQFF. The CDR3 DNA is TGCGCCAGCAGCTTGGTTCCGGGAGGAGGGTACAATGAGCAGTTCTTC.

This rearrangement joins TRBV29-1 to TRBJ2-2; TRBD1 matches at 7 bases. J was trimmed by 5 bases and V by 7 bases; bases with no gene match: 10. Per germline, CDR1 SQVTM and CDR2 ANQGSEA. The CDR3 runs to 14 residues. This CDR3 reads CSGGLTGRTGELFF. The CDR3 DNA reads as TGCAGCGGGGGTTTGACAGGGCGGACCGGGGAGCTGTTTTTT.

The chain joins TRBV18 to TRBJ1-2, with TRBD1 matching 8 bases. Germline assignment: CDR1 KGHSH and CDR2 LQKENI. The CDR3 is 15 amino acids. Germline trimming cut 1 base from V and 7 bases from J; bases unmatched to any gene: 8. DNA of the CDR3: TGTGCCAGCTCACCACTACAGGGGGAGACAAGTGGCTACACCTTC. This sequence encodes CASSPLQGETSGYTF.

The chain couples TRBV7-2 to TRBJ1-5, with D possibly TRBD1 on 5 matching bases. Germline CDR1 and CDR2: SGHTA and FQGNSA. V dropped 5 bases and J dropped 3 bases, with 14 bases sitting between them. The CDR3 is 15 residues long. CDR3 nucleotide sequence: TGTGCCAGCAGCCGGGACTCGGCCAACAATCAGCCCCAGCATTTT. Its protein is CASSRDSANNQPQHF.

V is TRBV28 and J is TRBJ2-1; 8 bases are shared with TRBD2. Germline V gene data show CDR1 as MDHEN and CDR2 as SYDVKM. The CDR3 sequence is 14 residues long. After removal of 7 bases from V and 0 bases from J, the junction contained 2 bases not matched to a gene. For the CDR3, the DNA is TGTGCCAGCATTACTAGCGGCTCCTACAATGAGCAGTTCTTC. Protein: CASITSGSYNEQFF.

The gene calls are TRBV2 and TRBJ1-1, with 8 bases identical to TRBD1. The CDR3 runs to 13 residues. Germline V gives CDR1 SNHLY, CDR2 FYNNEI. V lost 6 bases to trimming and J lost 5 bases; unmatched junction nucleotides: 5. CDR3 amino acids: CASSRDRRTEAFF. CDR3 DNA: TGTGCCAGCAGCCGGGACAGGCGGACTGAAGCTTTCTTT.

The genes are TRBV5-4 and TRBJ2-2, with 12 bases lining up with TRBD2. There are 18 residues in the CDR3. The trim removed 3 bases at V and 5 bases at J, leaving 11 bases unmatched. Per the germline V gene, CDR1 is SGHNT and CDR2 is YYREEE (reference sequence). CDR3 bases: TGTGCCAGCAGCTCCCCGGGACTAGCGGGCTCGGGGACCGGGGAGCTGTTTTTT. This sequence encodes CASSSPGLAGSGTGELFF.

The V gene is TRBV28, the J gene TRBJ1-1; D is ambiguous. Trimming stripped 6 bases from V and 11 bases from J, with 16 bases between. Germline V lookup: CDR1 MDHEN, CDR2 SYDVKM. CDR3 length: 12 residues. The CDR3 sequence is CASSKVPLRAFF. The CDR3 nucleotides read TGTGCCAGCAGCAAAGTCCCCCTTCGGGCTTTCTTT.

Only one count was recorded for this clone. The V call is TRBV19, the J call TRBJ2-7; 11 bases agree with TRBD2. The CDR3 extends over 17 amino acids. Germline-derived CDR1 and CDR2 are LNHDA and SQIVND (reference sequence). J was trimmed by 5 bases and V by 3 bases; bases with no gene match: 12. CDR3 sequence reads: CASSIPGTSGSYNEQYF. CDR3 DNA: TGTGCCAGTAGTATCCCTGGCACTAGCGGGAGCTACAACGAGCAGTACTTC.

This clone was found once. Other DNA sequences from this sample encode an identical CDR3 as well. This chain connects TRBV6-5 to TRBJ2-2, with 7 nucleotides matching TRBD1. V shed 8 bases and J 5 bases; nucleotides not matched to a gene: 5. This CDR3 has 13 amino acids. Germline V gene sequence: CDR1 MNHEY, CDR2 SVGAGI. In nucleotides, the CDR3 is TGTGCCAGCCGAAAGACAGGGACCGGGGAGCTGTTTTTT. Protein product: CASRKTGTGELFF.

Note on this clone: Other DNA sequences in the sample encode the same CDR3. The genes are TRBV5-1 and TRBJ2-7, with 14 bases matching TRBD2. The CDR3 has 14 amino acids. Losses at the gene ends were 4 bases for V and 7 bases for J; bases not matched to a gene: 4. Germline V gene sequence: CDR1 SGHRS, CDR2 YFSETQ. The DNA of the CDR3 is TGCGCCAGCAGCGAGGGACTAGCGGGAGATGAGCAGTACTTC. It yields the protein CASSEGLAGDEQYF.

Written as DNA, the CDR3 is TGTGCCAGCAGCCCCCTGAGGCGGGAGCGAGATACGCAGTATTTT. This translates into CASSPLRRERDTQYF. The chain uses TRBV11-2 and TRBJ2-3, with 7 bases that match TRBD2. The V gene's germline CDR1 is SGHAT and CDR2 FQNNGV. V lost 5 bases and J lost 5; bases outside the gene matches: 10. The CDR3 consists of 15 residues.